The clone carrying this T cell receptor (beta chain) was detected only a few times. Its antigen is not known. The sample originates from a study of molecular identifiers for immune sequencing clone quantification. Study in general: Across replicate runs, RNA obtained from 20,000 or 100,000 naive CD8 cells was divided into five, with four undergoing sequencing.

The study, taken as a whole, reports: In naive cells, under 1% of molecules belonged to clones above 20 RNA copies, against over 99% in effector cells. Identical TCR molecules can share a barcode, and this sharing could underestimate highly expanded clone sizes.

Using its own MiXCR run on the PCR reads, TCRdb lists one record per CDR3 protein. In the table there are about 640,000 distinct CDR3 sequences, about 20% of which are singletons. This CDR3 spans 16 amino acids. Trimming took 3 bases from V and 4 from J, leaving 18 bases between them. CDR1 and CDR2 from the germline V gene are LNHDA and SQIVND (reference sequence). This clonotype was sampled from a human donor in good health. Some libraries in this study had Jurkat cell RNA spiked in. Sequenced sample: naive CD8+ T cells from blood, with Jurkat cell RNA spiked in. Subset indicated: FACS-sorted CD8+CD4-CCR7+CD45RA+ naive T cells. This chain connects TRBV19 to TRBJ2-5; D is perhaps TRBD2 (6 bases). CDR3 loop: CASSISWRDTRETQYF. The CDR3 DNA reads TGTGCCAGTAGTATTTCTTGGCGGGATACGCGAGAGACCCAGTACTTC.